This T cell receptor (beta chain) was sequenced in a study of shared clonotypes between healthy human individuals. Study-level results: Naive CD4 clonotype sharing across a few donors was approximately 5%. An expected dependence of interdonor clonotype sharing on sequencing depth was noted.

About this clone itself: Its target is unknown.

Investigators spread the genomic DNA of each subset evenly over several immunoSEQ plates. TCRdb keeps only in-frame clones here, not all; method: immunoSEQ multiplex PCR. Altogether about 2.4 million clones are present, under 95% being singletons, with the ten largest covering about 0.38%. Trimming removed 2 bases at V and 2 bases at J, with 8 bases between. The CDR3 totals 15 residues. The germline gives CDR1 SGHDT, CDR2 YYEEEE. Specimen: naive CD4+ T cells from PBMCs. Subset denoted: CD45RA+ positively selected. This TCR derives from a man aged 18 to 30 in good health. Some clones in this sample may be carry-over from other donors' samples. This chain uses TRBV5-6 with TRBJ2-6; D uncertain. This chain's CDR3 is CASSFKTTGANVLTF. The CDR3 DNA follows: TGTGCCAGCAGCTTTAAGACGACTGGGGCCAACGTCCTGACTTTC.